The entry that follows covers one TCR beta chain sequence. The data were obtained in a study of T cell responses to AZD1222 COVID-19 vaccine. The data were produced by immunoSEQ multiplex PCR, yet TCRdb's version contains in-frame clones alone and is incomplete. The sample has tens of thousands of clones, about 87% seen once. The sample was peripheral blood, taken on day 0 of AZD1222 vaccination. The clonotype comes from an adult in good health.

The CDR3 nucleotides are TGTGCCATGGGGTGGGCCATGGATTCACCCCTCCACTTT. It yields the protein CAMGWAMDSPLHF. This chain joins TRBV6-5 and TRBJ1-6; no clear D. The germline gives CDR1 MNHEY, CDR2 SVGAGI. Between the trimmed V and J ends, which lost 10 bases and 8 bases, there was a span of 15 bases. CDR3 length equals 13 residues.